The TCR beta chain described here comes from a study of CD8 T cells in ankylosing spondylitis. There are many counts of this clonotype. Per germline, CDR1 MNHNS and CDR2 SASEGT. Between the trimmed V and J ends, which lost 6 bases and 0 bases, there was a span of 16 bases. The CDR3 is 16 amino acids. As the method for making TCR beta libraries, quantitative 5'-RACE with molecular barcodes was used. TCRdb reprocessed the 5' RACE reads with MiXCR, giving one entry per CDR3 protein. Of 200,000 to 250,000 distinct CDR3 sequences listed, 8% to 11% are singletons. The sequenced sample consisted of blood, either unsorted or a sorted T cell fraction (not recorded which). This receptor was identified in a male donor with ankylosing spondylitis or in good health (not recorded which). This chain joins TRBV6-1 and TRBJ2-3, with a possible D match to TRBD1 (5 bases). The CDR3 here is CASSAKTGRSTDTQYF. CDR3 bases: TGTGCCAGCAGCGCCAAAACAGGAAGGAGCACAGATACGCAGTATTTT.